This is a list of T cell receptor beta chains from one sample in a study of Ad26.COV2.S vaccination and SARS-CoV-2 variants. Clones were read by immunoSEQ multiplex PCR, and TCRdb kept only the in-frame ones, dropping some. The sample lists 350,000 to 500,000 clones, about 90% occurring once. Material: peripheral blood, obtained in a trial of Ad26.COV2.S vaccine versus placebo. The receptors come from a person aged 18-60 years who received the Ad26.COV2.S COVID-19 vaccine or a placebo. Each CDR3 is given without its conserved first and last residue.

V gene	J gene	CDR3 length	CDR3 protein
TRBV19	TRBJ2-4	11	ATVGQVDNIQY
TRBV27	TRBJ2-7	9	ASSGRMEQY
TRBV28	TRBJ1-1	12	ASSAGQGMTEAF
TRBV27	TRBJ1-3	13	ASRPGTAPGNTIY
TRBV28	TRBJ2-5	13	ASRSTSGSVETQY
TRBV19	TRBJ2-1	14	ASSIVPGQGNNEQF
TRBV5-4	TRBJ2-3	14	ASSLELSGGSDTQY
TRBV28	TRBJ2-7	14	ASSTTRQDFSYEQY
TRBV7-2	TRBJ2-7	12	ASTSMGLGYEQY
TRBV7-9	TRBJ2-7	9	ASSTPYEQY
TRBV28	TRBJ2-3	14	ASSPNFSGSTDTQY
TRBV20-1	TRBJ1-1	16	SASGWDVAYSLNTEAF
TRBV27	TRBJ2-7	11	ASSPGQGDEQY
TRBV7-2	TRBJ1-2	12	ASSPLDTTYGYT
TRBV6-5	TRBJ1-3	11	ASSTRGRYTIY
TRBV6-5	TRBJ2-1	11	ASRSDSLNEQF